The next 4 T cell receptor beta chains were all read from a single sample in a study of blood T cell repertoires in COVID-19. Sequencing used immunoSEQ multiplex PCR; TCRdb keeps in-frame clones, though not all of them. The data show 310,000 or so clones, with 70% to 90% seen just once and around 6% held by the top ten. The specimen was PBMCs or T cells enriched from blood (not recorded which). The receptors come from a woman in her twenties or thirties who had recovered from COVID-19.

The DNA for the CDR3 is TGTGCCAGCTCACTACAGGGGGAGAACACTGAAGCTTTCTTT. It is translated as CASSLQGENTEAFF. V usage is TRBV18 and J usage is TRBJ1-1; 8 positions agree with TRBD1. The germline V gene has CDR1 KGHSH and CDR2 LQKENI. The CDR3 is 14 residues long. The junction had 2 bases not matched to a gene; V was cut back by 4 bases and J by 1 base. The whole variable domain, filled in from reference TRBV18 and TRBJ1-1, reads NAGVMQNPRHLVRRRGQEARLRCSPMKGHSHVYWYRQLPEEGLKFMVYLQKENIIDESGMPKERFSAEFPKEGPSILRIQQVVRGDSAAYFCASSLQGENTEAFFGQGTRLTVV.

CDR3 bases: TGTGCCAGCAGCAAGTGGAGGACAGGGACTGGAAACACCATATATTTT. It encodes CASSKWRTGTGNTIYF. This chain links TRBV7-9 with TRBJ1-3, with TRBD1 identical over 8 bases. CDR1 and CDR2 (germline): SEHNR, FQNEAQ (reference sequence). The CDR3 loop spans 16 amino acids. V shed 5 bases and J 2 bases; nucleotides not matched to a gene: 8. Together with reference TRBV7-9 and TRBJ1-3, the CDR3 gives the full variable domain: DTGVSQNPRHKITKRGQNVTFRCDPISEHNRLYWYRQTLGQGPEFLTYFQNEAQLEKSRLLSDRFSAERPKGSFSTLEIQRTEQGDSAMYLCASSKWRTGTGNTIYFGEGSWLTVV.

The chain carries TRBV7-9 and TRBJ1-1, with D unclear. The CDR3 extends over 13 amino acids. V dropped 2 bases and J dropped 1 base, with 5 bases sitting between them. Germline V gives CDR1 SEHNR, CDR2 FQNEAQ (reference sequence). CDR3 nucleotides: TGTGCCAGCAGCTTACCAGGGAACACTGAAGCTTTCTTT. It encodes CASSLPGNTEAFF.

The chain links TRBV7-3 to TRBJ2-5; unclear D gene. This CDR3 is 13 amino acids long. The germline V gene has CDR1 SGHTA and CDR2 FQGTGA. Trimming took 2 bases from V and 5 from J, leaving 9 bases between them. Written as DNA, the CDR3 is TGTGCCAGCAGCTTACAAGCGTGGGAGACCCAGTACTTC. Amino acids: CASSLQAWETQYF. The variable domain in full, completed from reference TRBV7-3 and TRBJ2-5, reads GAGVSQTPSNKVTEKGKYVELRCDPISGHTALYWYRQSLGQGPEFLIYFQGTGAADDSGLPNDRFFAVRPEGSVSTLKIQRTERGDSAVYLCASSLQAWETQYFGPGTRLLVL.